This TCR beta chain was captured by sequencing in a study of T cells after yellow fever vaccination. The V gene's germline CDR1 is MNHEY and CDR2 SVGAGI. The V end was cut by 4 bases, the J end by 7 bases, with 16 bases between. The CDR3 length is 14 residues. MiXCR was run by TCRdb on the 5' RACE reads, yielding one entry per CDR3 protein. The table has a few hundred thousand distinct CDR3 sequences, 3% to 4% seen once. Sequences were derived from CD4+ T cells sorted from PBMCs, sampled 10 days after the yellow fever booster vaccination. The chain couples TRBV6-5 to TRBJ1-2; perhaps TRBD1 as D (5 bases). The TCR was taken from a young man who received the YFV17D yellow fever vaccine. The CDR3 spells CASSFQGDIGGYTF. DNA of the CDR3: TGTGCCAGCAGTTTCCAGGGTGACATCGGTGGCTACACCTTC.